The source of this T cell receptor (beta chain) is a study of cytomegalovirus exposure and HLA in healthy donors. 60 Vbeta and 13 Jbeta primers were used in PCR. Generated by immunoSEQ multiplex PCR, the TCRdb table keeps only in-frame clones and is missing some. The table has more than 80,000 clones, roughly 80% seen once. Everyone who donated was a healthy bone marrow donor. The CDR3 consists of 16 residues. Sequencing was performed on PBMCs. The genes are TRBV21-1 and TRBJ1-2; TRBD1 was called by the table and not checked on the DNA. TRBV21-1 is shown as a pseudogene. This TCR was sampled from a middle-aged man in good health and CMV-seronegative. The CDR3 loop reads CASSTPGQMELYGYTF. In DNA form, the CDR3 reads TGTGCCAGCAGCACCCCGGGACAGATGGAACTCTATGGCTACACCTTC.